Each of the 27 T cell receptor beta chains below was sequenced from the same sample in a study of shared clonotypes between healthy human individuals. Method: immunoSEQ multiplex PCR; TCRdb's copy keeps in-frame clones and lacks some. Of 1.5 million to 1.9 million clones in the sample, 95% to 99% are singletons; the top ten hold around 0.45%. Sequencing used naive CD4+ T cells sorted from blood. Subset specified: CD45RA+ positively selected. The receptor source for this set is a man aged 30 to 39 in good health.

The sample holds one count of this clone. The V gene is TRBV5-6, the J gene TRBJ2-7, with 9 bases aligning to TRBD2. The V and J ends lost 1 base and 5 bases, in that order; junction bases with no gene match: 4. This CDR3 has 14 residues. Germline V lookup: CDR1 SGHDT, CDR2 YYEEEE. The CDR3, as DNA: TGTGCCAGCAGCTTGTTTCTAGCGGGAAACGAGCAGTACTTC. Its protein product is CASSLFLAGNEQYF.

This clone has only one observation. The V and J genes are TRBV25-1 and TRBJ2-7; 10 bases are a match to TRBD2. Trimming removed 9 bases from V and 6 bases from J; junction bases left unmatched: 8. This CDR3 spans 13 amino acids. Germline CDR1 MGHDK, CDR2 SYGVNS. CDR3 protein: CASTGTSVGEQYF. CDR3 DNA sequence: TGTGCCAGTACCGGGACTAGCGTGGGCGAGCAGTACTTC.

The V call is TRBV27, the J call TRBJ2-1; 12 nucleotides line up with TRBD2. The V gene end was trimmed by 5 bases and the J gene end by 8 bases; junction bases not matched to a gene: 10. Per the germline V gene, CDR1 is MNHEY and CDR2 is SMNVEV (reference sequence). This CDR3 spans 16 amino acids. The CDR3 sequence is CASSLLTSGSPHEQFF. As DNA, the CDR3 is TGTGCCAGCAGTCTCCTGACTAGCGGGAGTCCTCATGAGCAGTTCTTC.

Only one count was recorded for this clone. The genes are TRBV5-8 and TRBJ2-1; no clear D gene. V was pared by 2 bases and J by 9 bases, with 21 bases between. The length of the CDR3 is 16 residues. Germline assignment: CDR1 SGHTS and CDR2 YDEGEE. The CDR3 region is CASSLAVGPHSPEQFF. In DNA, the CDR3 is TGTGCCAGCAGCTTAGCCGTCGGCCCCCATAGTCCTGAGCAGTTCTTC.

This chain links TRBV4-2 with TRBJ1-1; tentatively, D is TRBD1 (5 bases). Germline V gene lookup returns CDR1 LGHNA and CDR2 YNFKEQ. The CDR3 extends over 15 amino acids. V lost 2 bases and J 3 bases, leaving 13 bases between the germline ends. The CDR3 region has the DNA TGTGCCAGCAGCCAAAGGCCGGGGGGGGACACTGAAGCTTTCTTT. This sequence encodes CASSQRPGGDTEAFF.

This rearrangement joins TRBV7-9 to TRBJ1-4, with a possible D match to TRBD1 (5 bases). The CDR3 loop spans 15 amino acids. V was shortened by 5 bases and J by 4 bases, with 14 bases between the two germline ends. CDR1 is SEHNR, CDR2 FQNEAQ, per germline (reference sequence). For the CDR3, the DNA is TGTGCCAGCAGCCTTGGCGACAGAAATAATGAAAAACTGTTTTTT. As protein: CASSLGDRNNEKLFF.

V is TRBV7-2 and J is TRBJ2-4; TRBD2 matches at 10 bases. J gave up 1 base and V 2 bases, and 8 bases lay outside the gene matches. CDR3 length: 18 amino acids. Per germline, CDR1 SGHTA and CDR2 FQGNSA. The CDR3 DNA reads TGTGCCAGCAGCTTAAGTTGGGTAGCGGGAGGCGCCAAAAACATTCAGTACTTC. It translates to CASSLSWVAGGAKNIQYF.

This chain connects TRBV5-1 to TRBJ2-3; TRBD2 aligns across 7 bases. Looked up from germline, CDR1 is SGHRS and CDR2 is YFSETQ. The CDR3 extends over 15 amino acids. V shed 4 bases and J 6 bases; nucleotides not matched to a gene: 11. Here the CDR3 reads CASSPDERGADTQYF. Here the CDR3 DNA reads TGCGCCAGCAGCCCTGATGAGCGGGGTGCGGATACGCAGTATTTT.

The chain couples TRBV11-2 to TRBJ1-2; D remains unclear. Looked up from germline, CDR1 is SGHAT and CDR2 is FQNNGV. V was pared by 4 bases and J by 8 bases, with 8 bases between. The CDR3 has 11 amino acids. The CDR3 coding sequence is TGTGCCAGCAGCTCCCCTGGCGGCTACACCTTC. Translating it yields CASSSPGGYTF.

The CDR3 loop is CSVRYTSGLADYEQYF. For the CDR3, the DNA is TGCAGCGTTCGTTACACGAGCGGACTAGCGGATTACGAGCAGTACTTC. The chain joins TRBV29-1 to TRBJ2-7, with TRBD2 matching over 10 bases. This CDR3 is built from 16 residues. Losses at the gene ends were 5 bases for V and 4 bases for J; bases not matched to a gene: 14. CDR1 and CDR2 from the germline V gene are SQVTM and ANQGSEA.

The V gene is TRBV5-5, the J gene TRBJ2-3; D remains ambiguous. The V end was cut by 0 bases, the J end by 4 bases, with 12 bases between. Germline loops: CDR1 SGHKS, CDR2 YYEKEE (reference sequence). The CDR3 runs 15 residues. The CDR3 region is CASSLAGPPADTQYF. The CDR3 nucleotides read TGTGCCAGCAGCTTGGCCGGGCCCCCCGCAGATACGCAGTATTTT.

This chain uses TRBV5-1 with TRBJ2-3, with a tentative D call TRBD1 (5 bases). V was pared by 2 bases and J by 2 bases, with 9 bases between. This CDR3 spans 14 amino acids. Germline V gene data show CDR1 as SGHRS and CDR2 as YFSETQ. The CDR3 sequence: CASSFKGPTDTQYF. The CDR3 DNA reads as TGCGCCAGCAGCTTTAAGGGGCCCACAGATACGCAGTATTTT.

The chain carries TRBV2 and TRBJ1-1; D is undetermined. Per germline, CDR1 SNHLY and CDR2 FYNNEI. The length of the CDR3 is 12 residues. Trimming removed 7 bases at V and 7 bases at J, with 13 bases between. The CDR3 DNA reads as TGTGCCAGCAAACTATCTCCCAGTGAAGCTTTCTTT. Translated, it gives CASKLSPSEAFF.

The V and J genes are TRBV5-1 and TRBJ2-3, with D hard to call. Germline V gene data show CDR1 as SGHRS and CDR2 as YFSETQ. CDR3 length: 12 residues. V was shortened by 4 bases and J by 7 bases, with 10 bases between the two germline ends. CDR3 sequence reads: CASSEQQNTQYF. In nucleotides, the CDR3 is TGCGCCAGCAGCGAACAGCAAAATACGCAGTATTTT.

The chain carries TRBV9 and TRBJ2-2; D may be TRBD2 (6 bases). CDR1 is SGDLS, CDR2 YYNGEE, per germline. CDR3 length: 16 amino acids. V lost 3 bases and J lost 1, with 13 bases in between. CDR3 amino acids: CASSGLGLGNTGELFF. The CDR3 DNA is TGTGCCAGCAGCGGACTAGGCCTAGGGAACACCGGGGAGCTGTTTTTT.

V is TRBV12-5 and J is TRBJ2-5; D unresolved. The germline V gene has CDR1 LGHNT and CDR2 FRNRAP. Trimming took off 0 bases at V and 5 bases at J, with 19 bases between the two ends. The CDR3 totals 17 residues. This CDR3 is CASGLVHLVDCQETQYF. The CDR3 DNA reads as TGTGCTAGTGGTTTGGTACATCTAGTAGACTGCCAGGAGACCCAGTACTTC.

The V gene is TRBV6-6, the J gene TRBJ1-5, with D unresolved. This CDR3 spans 15 amino acids. The germline V gene has CDR1 MNHNY and CDR2 SVGAGI (reference sequence). Trimming stripped 2 bases from V and 7 bases from J, with 15 bases between. CDR3 protein: CASSYPGPPGQPQHF. As DNA, the CDR3 is TGTGCCAGCAGTTACCCTGGGCCACCAGGACAGCCCCAGCATTTT.

This chain's CDR3 is CASSRDRNYEQYF. The DNA of the CDR3 is TGTGCCAGCAGTCGGGACAGAAACTACGAGCAGTACTTC. The rearrangement uses TRBV6-1 and TRBJ2-7, with 7 nucleotides matching TRBD1. The germline CDR1 and CDR2 sequences are MNHNS and SASEGT. Unmatched junction bases numbered 4, after V lost 5 bases and J lost 3 bases. This CDR3 has 13 amino acids.

The chain uses TRBV6-5 and TRBJ2-2; possible D gene TRBD1, 6 bases. Trimming shortened V by 9 bases and J by 2 bases, and 13 bases separated the two germline ends. The germline CDR1 and CDR2 sequences are MNHEY and SVGAGI. The length of the CDR3 is 14 residues. The CDR3 here is CASRGTFNTGELFF. The CDR3 DNA is TGTGCCAGTCGTGGGACATTTAACACCGGGGAGCTGTTTTTT.

V is TRBV5-1 and J is TRBJ2-3; 11 bases map to TRBD1. This CDR3 spans 19 amino acids. The V segment lost 3 bases and the J segment 0 bases; nucleotides outside the gene matches: 12. CDR1 and CDR2 from the germline V gene are SGHRS and YFSETQ. DNA of the CDR3: TGCGCCAGCAGCTATCTCGGACAGGGGGCCTTTTCTAGCACAGATACGCAGTATTTT. This encodes CASSYLGQGAFSSTDTQYF.

The chain recombines TRBV28 with TRBJ2-1, with D tentatively TRBD1 (5 bases). CDR1 and CDR2 from the germline V gene are MDHEN and SYDVKM. This CDR3 region has 12 residues. Trimming removed 1 base from V and 12 bases from J, with 10 bases in between. The CDR3 sequence: CASSLFGQGQFF. CDR3 in DNA: TGTGCCAGCAGTTTATTTGGGCAGGGGCAGTTCTTC.

The chain couples TRBV15 to TRBJ2-3, with D possibly being TRBD2 (6 bases). Trimming took 3 bases from V and 1 from J, leaving 14 bases between them. In germline, CDR1 is LNHNV, CDR2 YYDKDF (reference sequence). The CDR3 is made up of 16 amino acids. The CDR3 coding sequence is TGTGCCACCAGCAGGAACCGGGACTTCCGCACAGATACGCAGTATTTT. Its protein is CATSRNRDFRTDTQYF.

CDR3 region: CASSPGLAGGADTQYF. The CDR3 DNA follows: TGTGCCAGCAGCCCGGGACTAGCGGGAGGGGCAGATACGCAGTATTTT. This sequence joins TRBV7-6 and TRBJ2-3, with 16 bases lining up with TRBD2. V dropped 5 bases and J dropped 4; count of bases not matched to a gene: 3. This CDR3 is built from 16 residues. The germline V gene encodes CDR1 SGHVS and CDR2 FNYEAQ.

The CDR3 here is CATSRQPITGSDTGELFF. The CDR3 DNA reads TGTGCCACCAGCAGACAACCTATTACAGGGAGCGACACCGGGGAGCTGTTTTTT. The V call is TRBV15, the J call TRBJ2-2; a weak D match, TRBD1 (6 bases). Germline V gene data show CDR1 as LNHNV and CDR2 as YYDKDF (reference sequence). The CDR3 loop spans 18 amino acids. Trimming cost V 2 bases and J 3 bases, with 19 bases left between them.

This rearrangement joins TRBV7-2 to TRBJ2-1, with TRBD2 matching over 8 bases. CDR1 SGHTA and CDR2 FQGNSA come from the germline V gene. The CDR3 sequence is 16 residues long. With 1 base clipped from V and 7 bases from J, the junction kept 9 bases outside the gene matches. The CDR3 region has the DNA TGTGCCAGCAGCTTAGGGTCGGGAGGGCCTTGGAATGAGCAGTTCTTC. Translating gives CASSLGSGGPWNEQFF.

Notes on this clone: Other DNA sequences within the sample encode an identical CDR3. The chain uses TRBV5-1 and TRBJ2-3; no clear D gene. CDR1 is SGHRS and CDR2 is YFSETQ in the germline V gene. The CDR3 covers 12 residues. Trimming shortened V by 3 bases and J by 5 bases, and 7 bases separated the two germline ends. The DNA of the CDR3 is TGCGCCAGCAGCTCAACTGGAGATACGCAGTATTTT. Encoded protein: CASSSTGDTQYF.

The rearrangement uses TRBV18 and TRBJ2-1; D perhaps matches TRBD1 (6 bases). The V end lost 3 bases, the J end lost 5 bases, and 14 bases lay between the germline ends. This CDR3 comprises 15 residues. Germline assignment: CDR1 KGHSH and CDR2 LQKENI. The CDR3, as DNA: TGTGCCAGCTCACCCAGGGGTAGAGGTGACAATGAGCAGTTCTTC. Encoded protein: CASSPRGRGDNEQFF.